This entry lists 12 T cell receptor beta chains sequenced from one sample in a study of long-term antiretroviral therapy in people with HIV. Investigators performed immunoSEQ version v3.0 at survey level. This table comes from immunoSEQ multiplex PCR, and its TCRdb copy is limited to in-frame clones, with some not included. The sample holds 26,000 or so clones; more than 70% are singletons and the top ten take 9.3%. Source: unsorted PBMCs, taken 1.5 years before starting antiretroviral therapy. The receptor set was obtained from a man between 18 and 29 years old with HIV.

V usage is TRBV4-3 and J usage is TRBJ2-1; no definite D call. Per germline, CDR1 LGHNA and CDR2 YSLEER. V lost 0 bases, J lost 4 bases, and 10 bases lay in between. The CDR3 runs to 15 residues. Written as DNA, the CDR3 is TGCGCCAGCAGCCAAGATCGAGACAATTACAATGAGCAGTTCTTC. This translates into CASSQDRDNYNEQFF.

The chain couples TRBV11-2 to TRBJ2-7; unclear D gene. Germline CDR1 and CDR2: SGHAT and FQNNGV. The CDR3 spans 14 residues. Trimming removed 0 bases from V and 6 bases from J, with 12 bases in between. The CDR3 DNA follows: TGTGCCAGCAGCTTAGATTCACAGCTCGCCGAGCAGTACTTC. Amino acids: CASSLDSQLAEQYF.

V is TRBV7-2 and J is TRBJ2-1; TRBD1 matches at 10 bases. Germline V gene sequence: CDR1 SGHTA, CDR2 FQGNSA. The CDR3 is made up of 14 amino acids. The junction had 6 bases not matched to a gene; V was cut back by 4 bases and J by 9 bases. For the CDR3, the DNA is TGTGCCAGCAGCTCCGACAGGGGGCGGGGTGAGCAGTTCTTC. Its protein is CASSSDRGRGEQFF.

The V call is TRBV27, the J call TRBJ2-7; D unclear. This CDR3 has 14 amino acids. V lost 1 base and J 0 bases, leaving 7 bases between the germline ends. Germline V CDR1 and CDR2: MNHEY, SMNVEV (reference sequence). This CDR3 reads CASSLLDRSYEQYF. In nucleotides, the CDR3 is TGTGCCAGCAGTTTATTGGACCGCTCCTACGAGCAGTACTTC.

The genes are TRBV10-1 and TRBJ1-5, with D tentatively TRBD1 (5 bases). The CDR3 runs 13 residues. Germline-derived CDR1 and CDR2 are WNHNN and SYGVQD (reference sequence). Trimming left V 6 bases short and J 5 bases short, with 11 bases between. The CDR3 DNA follows: TGCGCCAGCAGCTCCGACAGTTATCAGCCCCAGCATTTT. Amino acid sequence: CASSSDSYQPQHF.

This chain links TRBV7-9 with TRBJ1-4; the match to TRBD1 covers 12 bases. CDR3 length: 15 residues. The V segment lost 5 bases and the J segment 7 bases; nucleotides outside the gene matches: 5. The germline V gene has CDR1 SEHNR and CDR2 FQNEAQ (reference sequence). CDR3 DNA: TGTGCCAGCAGCACCGGGACAGGGGGCAGTGAAAAACTGTTTTTT. Translation: CASSTGTGGSEKLFF.

This chain links TRBV9 with TRBJ2-7, with 9 bases identical to TRBD2. The CDR3 totals 20 residues. The junction had 17 bases not matched to a gene; V was cut back by 1 base and J by 0 bases. Germline V gene sequence: CDR1 SGDLS, CDR2 YYNGEE. CDR3 nucleotide sequence: TGTGCCAGCAGCGTAAATTTCAAGGGTACGGCTAGCGGGGACTCCTACGAGCAGTACTTC. This encodes CASSVNFKGTASGDSYEQYF. The variable domain in full, with the rest retrieved from reference TRBV9 and TRBJ2-7, is DSGVTQTPKHLITATGQRVTLRCSPRSGDLSVYWYQQSLDQGLQFLIQYYNGEERAKGNILERFSAQQFPDLHSELNLSSLELGDSALYFCASSVNFKGTASGDSYEQYFGPGTRLTVT.

The chain is built from TRBV5-1 and TRBJ2-7, with a weak D call TRBD2 (5 bases). The CDR3 runs to 14 residues. Trimming stripped 0 bases from V and 1 base from J, with 8 bases between. The germline V gene encodes CDR1 SGHRS and CDR2 YFSETQ. This chain's CDR3 is CASSLEWTSYEQYF. In nucleotides, the CDR3 is TGCGCCAGCAGCTTGGAATGGACTTCCTACGAGCAGTACTTC. The whole variable domain, remainder taken from reference TRBV5-1 and TRBJ2-7, is KAGVTQTPRYLIKTRGQQVTLSCSPISGHRSVSWYQQTPGQGLQFLFEYFSETQRNKGNFPGRFSGRQFSNSRSEMNVSTLELGDSALYLCASSLEWTSYEQYFGPGTRLTVT.

The V call is TRBV27, the J call TRBJ2-1, with 7 bases that match TRBD2. V gave up 8 bases and J gave up 3 bases; unmatched junction bases: 7. The V gene's germline CDR1 is MNHEY and CDR2 SMNVEV (reference sequence). This CDR3 region has 14 residues. The CDR3 bases are TGTGCCAGCTGGACTAGTGAGGGCTACAATGAGCAGTTCTTC. Residues: CASWTSEGYNEQFF.

The chain combines TRBV7-3 with TRBJ2-3; 16 bases are a match to TRBD2. The CDR3 runs 18 residues. The trim removed 5 bases at V and 1 base at J, leaving 6 bases unmatched. In germline, CDR1 is SGHTA, CDR2 FQGTGA. The CDR3 protein is CASSPGTSGRGGTDTQYF. The CDR3 DNA sequence: TGTGCCAGCAGCCCCGGGACTAGCGGGAGGGGAGGCACAGATACGCAGTATTTT.

The chain employs TRBV5-5 and TRBJ1-1; D perhaps matches TRBD1 (5 bases). Looked up from germline, CDR1 is SGHKS and CDR2 is YYEKEE (reference sequence). This CDR3 region has 15 residues. V lost 3 bases to trimming and J lost 4 bases, with 16 bases between them. In DNA, the CDR3 is TGTGCCAGCAGCTCCTGGGACCCCCGTCCCACTGAAGCTTTCTTT. It yields the protein CASSSWDPRPTEAFF.

The V gene is TRBV19, the J gene TRBJ2-1, with TRBD2 matching over 8 bases. Germline V lookup: CDR1 LNHDA, CDR2 SQIVND (reference sequence). With V trimmed by 1 base and J by 5 bases, 7 bases remained unmatched. The CDR3 loop spans 16 amino acids. The CDR3 spells CASSIVGSGSNNEQFF. The CDR3, as DNA: TGTGCCAGTAGTATAGTGGGGAGCGGGAGCAACAATGAGCAGTTCTTC.